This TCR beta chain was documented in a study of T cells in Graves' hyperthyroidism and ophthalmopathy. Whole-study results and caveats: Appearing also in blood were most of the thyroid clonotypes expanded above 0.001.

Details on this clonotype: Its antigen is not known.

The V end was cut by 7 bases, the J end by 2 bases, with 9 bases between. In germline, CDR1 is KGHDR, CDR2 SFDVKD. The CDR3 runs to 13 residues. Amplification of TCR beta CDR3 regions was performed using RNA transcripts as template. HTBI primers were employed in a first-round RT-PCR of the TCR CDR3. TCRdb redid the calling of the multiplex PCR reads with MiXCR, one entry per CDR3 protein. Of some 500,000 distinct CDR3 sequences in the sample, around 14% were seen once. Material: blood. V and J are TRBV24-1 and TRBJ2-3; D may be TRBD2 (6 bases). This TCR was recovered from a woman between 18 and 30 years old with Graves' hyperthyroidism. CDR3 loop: CATRAGPTDTQYF. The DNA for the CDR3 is TGTGCCACCAGAGCGGGCCCCACAGATACGCAGTATTTT.